This T cell receptor beta chain was recorded in a study of blood T cells in healthy people across ages. Study-level results: Higher diversity, along with more naive CD4+ cells, distinguished long-lived donors from aged donors. No conclusive comparison of naive versus antigen-experienced cells was possible with unsorted PBMCs.

On this clonotype: The antigen remains undetermined.

Per sample, at least 5 micrograms of total RNA were extracted. A J-beta primer mix and a sample-barcoded 5' primer were used in a second PCR of about 6 to 12 cycles. Tags on each cDNA molecule came from a template-switch adaptor with 12 random nucleotides. One entry per CDR3 protein, called by TCRdb with MiXCR from the 5' RACE reads. The sample includes about 1.1 million distinct CDR3 sequences, more than 30% of them seen just once. V was pared by 1 base and J by 1 base, with 7 bases between. Germline CDR1 is SGHTA and CDR2 is FQGTGA. The CDR3 extends over 15 amino acids. The TCR comes from a young man in good health. The sample consisted of blood. The V gene is TRBV7-3, the J gene TRBJ2-2; unclear D gene. The CDR3 region is CASSLNGENTGELFF. The CDR3 DNA is TGTGCCAGCAGCTTAAATGGGGAGAACACCGGGGAGCTGTTTTTT.